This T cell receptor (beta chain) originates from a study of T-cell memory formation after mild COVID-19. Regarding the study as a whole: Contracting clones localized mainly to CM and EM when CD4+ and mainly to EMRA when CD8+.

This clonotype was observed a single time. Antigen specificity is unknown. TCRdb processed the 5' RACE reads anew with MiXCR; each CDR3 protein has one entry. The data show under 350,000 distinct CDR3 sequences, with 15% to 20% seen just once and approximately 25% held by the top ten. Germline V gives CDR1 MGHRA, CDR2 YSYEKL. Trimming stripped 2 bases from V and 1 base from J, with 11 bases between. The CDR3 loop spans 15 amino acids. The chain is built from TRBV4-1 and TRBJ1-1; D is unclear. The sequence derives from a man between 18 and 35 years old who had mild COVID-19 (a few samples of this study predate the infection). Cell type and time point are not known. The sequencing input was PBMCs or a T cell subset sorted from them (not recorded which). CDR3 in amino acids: CASSQPTAGNTEAFF. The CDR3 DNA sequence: TGCGCCAGCAGCCAACCTACGGCGGGGAACACTGAAGCTTTCTTT.